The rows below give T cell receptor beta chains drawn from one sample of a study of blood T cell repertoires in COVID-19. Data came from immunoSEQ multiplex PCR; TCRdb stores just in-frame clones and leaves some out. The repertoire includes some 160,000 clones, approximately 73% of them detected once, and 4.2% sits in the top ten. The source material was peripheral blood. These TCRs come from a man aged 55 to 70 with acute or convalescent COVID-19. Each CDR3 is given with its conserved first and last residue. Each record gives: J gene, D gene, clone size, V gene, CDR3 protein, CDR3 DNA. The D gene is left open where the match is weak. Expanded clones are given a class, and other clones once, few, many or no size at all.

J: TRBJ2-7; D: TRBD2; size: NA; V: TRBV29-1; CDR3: CSVETSGRYEQYF; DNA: TGCAGCGTTGAGACTAGCGGGAGGTACGAGCAGTACTTC
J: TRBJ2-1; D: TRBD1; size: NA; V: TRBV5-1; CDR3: CASSMTGDNYNEQFF; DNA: TGCGCCAGCAGCATGACAGGGGACAACTACAATGAGCAGTTCTTC
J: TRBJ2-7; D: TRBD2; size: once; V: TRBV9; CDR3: CASSLWDYSYEQYF; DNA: TGTGCCAGCAGCCTCTGGGACTACTCCTACGAGCAGTACTTC
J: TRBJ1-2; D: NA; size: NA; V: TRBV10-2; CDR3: CASSAGRNYGYTF; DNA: TGCGCCAGCAGTGCGGGTAGAAACTATGGCTACACCTTC
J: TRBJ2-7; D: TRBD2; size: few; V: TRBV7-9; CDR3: CASSLAGTSKQYF; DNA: TGTGCCAGCAGCTTAGCAGGGACTAGCAAGCAGTACTTC
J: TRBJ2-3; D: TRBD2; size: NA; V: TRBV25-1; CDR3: CASSESGRGRTDTQYF; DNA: TGTGCCAGCAGTGAATCGGGGAGGGGACGCACAGATACGCAGTATTTT
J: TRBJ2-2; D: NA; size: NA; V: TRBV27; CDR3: CASSPGVSGGELFF; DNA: TGTGCCAGCAGTCCCGGAGTCTCTGGGGGGGAGCTGTTTTTT
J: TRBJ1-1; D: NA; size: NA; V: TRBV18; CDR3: CASSPQGSTEAFF; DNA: TGTGCCAGCTCACCTCAGGGGTCGACTGAAGCTTTCTTT
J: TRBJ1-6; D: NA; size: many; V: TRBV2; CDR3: CASTYASPLHF; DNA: TGTGCCAGCACCTATGCTTCACCCCTCCACTTT
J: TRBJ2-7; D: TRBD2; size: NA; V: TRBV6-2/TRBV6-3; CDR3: CASSGLAGGEQYF; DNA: TGTGCCAGCAGCGGACTAGCGGGGGGCGAGCAGTACTTC
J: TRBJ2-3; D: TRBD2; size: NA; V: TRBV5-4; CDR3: CASSASGLGADTQYF; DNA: TGTGCCAGCAGCGCTAGCGGACTAGGTGCAGATACGCAGTATTTT
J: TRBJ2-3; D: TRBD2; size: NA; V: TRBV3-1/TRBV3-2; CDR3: CASSQFPRLAGEVDTQYF; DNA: TGTGCCAGCAGCCAATTCCCCCGACTAGCGGGAGAGGTAGATACGCAGTATTTT
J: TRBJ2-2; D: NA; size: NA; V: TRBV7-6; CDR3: CASSSATLLVSTGELFF; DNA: TGTGCCAGCAGCTCAGCGACCCTACTAGTATCCACCGGGGAGCTGTTTTTT
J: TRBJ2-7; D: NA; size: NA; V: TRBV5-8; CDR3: CASSFGGISQYEQYF; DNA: TGTGCCAGCAGCTTTGGGGGGATCAGTCAGTACGAGCAGTACTTC
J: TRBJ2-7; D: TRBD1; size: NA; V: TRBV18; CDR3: CASSPGQGAGEQYF; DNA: TGTGCCAGCTCCCCGGGACAGGGGGCCGGCGAGCAGTACTTC
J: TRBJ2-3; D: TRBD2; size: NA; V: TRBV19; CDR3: CASSIMAGVSTDTQYF; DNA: TGTGCCAGTAGTATTATGGCGGGAGTGAGCACAGATACGCAGTATTTT
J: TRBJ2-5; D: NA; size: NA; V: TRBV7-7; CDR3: CASSVRQEETQYF; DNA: TGTGCTAGCAGCGTACGACAGGAAGAGACCCAGTACTTC
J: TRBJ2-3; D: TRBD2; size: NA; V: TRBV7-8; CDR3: CASRPGLEADTQYF; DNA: TGTGCCAGCAGACCGGGACTAGAGGCAGATACGCAGTATTTT
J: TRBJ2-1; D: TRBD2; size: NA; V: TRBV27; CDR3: CASSRTLAGGSYNEQFF; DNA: TGTGCCAGCAGTAGAACACTAGCGGGTGGGTCCTACAATGAGCAGTTCTTC
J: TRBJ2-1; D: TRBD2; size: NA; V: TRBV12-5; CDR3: CASGLPSGTNYNEQFF; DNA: TGTGCTAGTGGTTTGCCTTCCGGGACTAACTACAATGAGCAGTTCTTC
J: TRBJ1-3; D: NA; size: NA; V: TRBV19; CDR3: CASKDGSSGNTIYF; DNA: TGTGCCAGTAAAGACGGGAGCTCTGGAAACACCATATATTTT
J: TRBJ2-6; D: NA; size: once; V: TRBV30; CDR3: CAWSEGSGANVLTF; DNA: TGTGCCTGGAGCGAGGGCTCTGGGGCCAACGTCCTGACTTTC
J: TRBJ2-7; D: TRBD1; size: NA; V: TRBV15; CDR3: CATSRQQGPYEQYF; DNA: TGTGCCACCAGCAGACAACAGGGGCCATACGAGCAGTACTTC
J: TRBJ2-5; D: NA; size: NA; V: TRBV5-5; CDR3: CASSLLWDTGTQYF; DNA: TGTGCCAGCAGCTTGTTATGGGACACAGGGACCCAGTACTTC
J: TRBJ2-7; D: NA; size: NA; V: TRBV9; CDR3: CASPEGRIRYEQYF; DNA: TGTGCCAGCCCTGAGGGTAGGATCCGCTACGAGCAGTACTTC
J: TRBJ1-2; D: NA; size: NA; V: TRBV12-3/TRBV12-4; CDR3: CASRVANYGYTF; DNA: TGTGCCAGCAGGGTAGCTAACTATGGCTACACCTTC
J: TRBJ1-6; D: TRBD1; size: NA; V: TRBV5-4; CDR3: CASSRAGTDNSPLHF; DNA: TGTGCCAGCAGCCGAGCCGGGACAGATAATTCACCCCTCCACTTT
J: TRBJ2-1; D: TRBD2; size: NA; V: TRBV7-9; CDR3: CASSLLAGGTANEQFF; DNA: TGTGCCAGCAGCTTACTAGCGGGAGGCACTGCCAATGAGCAGTTCTTC
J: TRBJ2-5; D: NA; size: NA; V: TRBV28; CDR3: CASSPPSGYQETQYF; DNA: TGTGCCAGCAGCCCCCCCAGCGGGTACCAAGAGACCCAGTACTTC
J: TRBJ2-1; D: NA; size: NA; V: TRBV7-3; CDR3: CASSLTGGGDNEQFF; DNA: TGTGCCAGCAGCTTAACCGGGGGTGGGGACAATGAGCAGTTCTTC
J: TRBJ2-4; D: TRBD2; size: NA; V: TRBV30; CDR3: CAWSVGGGFDIQYF; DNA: TGTGCCTGGAGTGTGGGCGGGGGATTTGACATTCAGTACTTC